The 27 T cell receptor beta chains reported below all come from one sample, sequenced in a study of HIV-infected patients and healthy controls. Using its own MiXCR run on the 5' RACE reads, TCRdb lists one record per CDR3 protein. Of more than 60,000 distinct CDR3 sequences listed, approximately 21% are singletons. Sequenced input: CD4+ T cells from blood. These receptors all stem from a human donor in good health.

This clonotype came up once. CDR3 loop: CAWSGGAPAVYGYTF. The CDR3 region has the DNA TGTGCCTGGTCGGGGGGGGCGCCGGCGGTCTATGGCTACACCTTC. V usage is TRBV30 and J usage is TRBJ1-2; D is perhaps TRBD1 (6 bases). Trimming took off 5 bases at V and 4 bases at J, with 20 bases between the two ends. Germline assignment: CDR1 GTSNPN and CDR2 SVGIG (reference sequence). The CDR3 has 15 residues.

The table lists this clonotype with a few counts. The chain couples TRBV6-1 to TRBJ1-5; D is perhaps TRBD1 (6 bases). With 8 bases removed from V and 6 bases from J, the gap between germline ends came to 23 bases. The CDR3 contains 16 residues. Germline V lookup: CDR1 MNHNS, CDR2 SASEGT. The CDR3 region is CASGGAQTGSSQPQHF. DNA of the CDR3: TGTGCCAGCGGGGGGGCCCAAACAGGGTCTAGTCAGCCCCAGCATTTT.

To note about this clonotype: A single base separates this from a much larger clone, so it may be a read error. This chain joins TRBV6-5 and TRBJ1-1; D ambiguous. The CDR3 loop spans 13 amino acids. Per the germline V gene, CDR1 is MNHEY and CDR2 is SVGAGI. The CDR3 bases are TGTGCCAGCTACCAGACAAAAAACACTGAAGCTTACTTT. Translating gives CASYQTKNTEAYF.

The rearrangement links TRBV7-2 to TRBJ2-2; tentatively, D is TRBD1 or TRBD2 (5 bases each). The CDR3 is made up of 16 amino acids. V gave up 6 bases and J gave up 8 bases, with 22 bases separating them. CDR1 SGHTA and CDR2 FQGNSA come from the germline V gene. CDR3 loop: CASSWDHRDRGGELFF. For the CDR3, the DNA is TGTGCCAGCAGTTGGGACCATAGGGATCGAGGGGGGGAGCTGTTTTTT.

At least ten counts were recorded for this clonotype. CDR3 amino acids: CSVEGVTSDTQYF. The DNA of the CDR3 is TGCAGCGTTGAAGGAGTAACCTCAGATACGCAGTATTTT. The V call is TRBV29-1, the J call TRBJ2-3; unclear D gene. V gave up 1 base and J gave up 4 bases, with 9 bases separating them. Germline CDR1 is SQVTM and CDR2 is ANQGSEA. The CDR3 totals 13 residues.

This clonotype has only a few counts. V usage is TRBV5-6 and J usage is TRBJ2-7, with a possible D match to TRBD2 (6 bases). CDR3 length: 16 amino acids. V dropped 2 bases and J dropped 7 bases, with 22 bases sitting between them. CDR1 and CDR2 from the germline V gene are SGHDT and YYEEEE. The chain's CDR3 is CASSLDPTRAYEEQYF. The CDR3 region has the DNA TGTGCCAGCAGCTTAGACCCGACTAGAGCCTACGAGGAGCAGTACTTC.

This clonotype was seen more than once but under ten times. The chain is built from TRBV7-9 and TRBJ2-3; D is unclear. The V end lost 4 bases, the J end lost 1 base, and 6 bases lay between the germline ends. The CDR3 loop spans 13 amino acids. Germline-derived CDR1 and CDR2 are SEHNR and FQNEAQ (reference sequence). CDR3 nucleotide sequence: TGTGCCAGCAGCTCGGCGGGCACAGATACGCAGTATTTT. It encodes CASSSAGTDTQYF.

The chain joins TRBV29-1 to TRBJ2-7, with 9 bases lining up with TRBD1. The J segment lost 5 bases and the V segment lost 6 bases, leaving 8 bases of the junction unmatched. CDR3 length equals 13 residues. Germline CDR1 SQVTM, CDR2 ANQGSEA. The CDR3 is CSVLGQGFDEQYF. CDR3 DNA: TGCAGCGTATTGGGACAGGGTTTTGACGAGCAGTACTTC.

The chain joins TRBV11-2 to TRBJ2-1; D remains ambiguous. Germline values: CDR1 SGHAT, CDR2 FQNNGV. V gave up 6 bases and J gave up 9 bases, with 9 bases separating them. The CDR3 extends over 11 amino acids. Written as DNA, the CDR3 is TGTGCCAGCAGGTTCCACGGTGAGCAGTTCTTC. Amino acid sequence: CASRFHGEQFF.

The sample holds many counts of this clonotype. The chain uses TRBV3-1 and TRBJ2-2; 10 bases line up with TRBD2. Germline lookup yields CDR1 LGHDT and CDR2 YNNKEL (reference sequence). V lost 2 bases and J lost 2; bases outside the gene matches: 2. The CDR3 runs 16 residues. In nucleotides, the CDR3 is TGTGCCAGCAGCCAACTACTAGCGGGAAACACCGGGGAGCTGTTTTTT. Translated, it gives CASSQLLAGNTGELFF.

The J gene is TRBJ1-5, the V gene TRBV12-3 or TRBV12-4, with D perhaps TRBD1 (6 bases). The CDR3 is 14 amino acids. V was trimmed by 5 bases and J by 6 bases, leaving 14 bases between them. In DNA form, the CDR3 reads TGTGCCAGCAGTACGAGGGGGGGGACTCAGCCCCAGCATTTT. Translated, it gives CASSTRGGTQPQHF.

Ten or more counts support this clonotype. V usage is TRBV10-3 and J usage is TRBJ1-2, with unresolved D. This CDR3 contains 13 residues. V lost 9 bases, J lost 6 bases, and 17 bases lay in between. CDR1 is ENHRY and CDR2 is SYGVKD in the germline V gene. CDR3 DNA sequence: TGTGCCATTCAAGACGTCGAGCCAAATGGCTACACCTTC. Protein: CAIQDVEPNGYTF.

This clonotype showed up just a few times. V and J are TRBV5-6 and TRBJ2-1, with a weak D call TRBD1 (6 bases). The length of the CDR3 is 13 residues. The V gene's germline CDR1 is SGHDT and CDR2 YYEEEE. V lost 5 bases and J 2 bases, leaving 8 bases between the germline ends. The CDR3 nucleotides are TGTGCCAGCAGACGGACAGCCTACAATGAGCAGTTCTTC. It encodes CASRRTAYNEQFF.

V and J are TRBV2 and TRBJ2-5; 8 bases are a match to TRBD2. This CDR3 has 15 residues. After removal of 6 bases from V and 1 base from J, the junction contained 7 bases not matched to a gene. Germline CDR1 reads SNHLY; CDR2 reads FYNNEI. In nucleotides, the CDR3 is TGTGCCAGCAGGATATCGGGGGGGCGCCAAGAGACCCAGTACTTC. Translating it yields CASRISGGRQETQYF.

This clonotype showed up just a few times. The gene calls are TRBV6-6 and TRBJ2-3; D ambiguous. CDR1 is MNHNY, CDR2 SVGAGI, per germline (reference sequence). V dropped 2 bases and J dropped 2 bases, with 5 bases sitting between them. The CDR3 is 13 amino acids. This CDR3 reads CASSYQTTDTQYF. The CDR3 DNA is TGTGCCAGCAGTTACCAGACCACAGATACGCAGTATTTT.

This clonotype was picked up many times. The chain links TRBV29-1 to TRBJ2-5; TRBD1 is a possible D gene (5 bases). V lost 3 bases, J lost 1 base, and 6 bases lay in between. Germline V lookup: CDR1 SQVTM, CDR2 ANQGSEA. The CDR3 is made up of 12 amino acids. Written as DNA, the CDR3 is TGCAGCGTTGATGACAGCCAAGAGACCCAGTACTTC. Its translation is CSVDDSQETQYF.

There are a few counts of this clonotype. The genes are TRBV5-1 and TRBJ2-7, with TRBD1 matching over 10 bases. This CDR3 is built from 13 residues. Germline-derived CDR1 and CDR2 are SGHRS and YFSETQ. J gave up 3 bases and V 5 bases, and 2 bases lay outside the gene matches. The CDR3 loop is CASSRDRGYEQYF. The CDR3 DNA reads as TGCGCCAGCAGTCGGGACAGGGGCTACGAGCAGTACTTC. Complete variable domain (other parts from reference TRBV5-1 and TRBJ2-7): KAGVTQTPRYLIKTRGQQVTLSCSPISGHRSVSWYQQTPGQGLQFLFEYFSETQRNKGNFPGRFSGRQFSNSRSEMNVSTLELGDSALYLCASSRDRGYEQYFGPGTRLTVT.

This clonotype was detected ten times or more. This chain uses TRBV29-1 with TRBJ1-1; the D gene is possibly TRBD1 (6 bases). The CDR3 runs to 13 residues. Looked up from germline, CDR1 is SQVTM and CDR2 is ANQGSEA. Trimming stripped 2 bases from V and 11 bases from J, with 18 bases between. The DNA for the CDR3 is TGCAGCGTTGAATTGCCGGGGGCGATGGTGGCTTTCTTT. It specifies CSVELPGAMVAFF.

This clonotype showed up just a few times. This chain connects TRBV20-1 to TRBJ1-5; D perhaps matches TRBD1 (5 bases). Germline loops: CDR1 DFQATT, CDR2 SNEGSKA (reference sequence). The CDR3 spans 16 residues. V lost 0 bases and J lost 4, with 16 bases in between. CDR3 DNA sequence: TGCAGTGCTAGAGATAGCCGAGGGGATAGAAATCAGCCCCAGCATTTT. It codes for CSARDSRGDRNQPQHF.

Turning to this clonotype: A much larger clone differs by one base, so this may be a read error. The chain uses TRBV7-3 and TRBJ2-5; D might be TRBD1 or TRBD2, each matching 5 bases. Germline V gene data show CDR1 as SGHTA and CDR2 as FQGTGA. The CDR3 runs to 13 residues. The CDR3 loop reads CTRPGPLQETQYF. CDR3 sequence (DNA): TGTACCCGGCCGGGACCCCTCCAAGAGACCCAGTACTTC. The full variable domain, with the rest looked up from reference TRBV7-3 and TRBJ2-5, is GAGVSQTPSNKVTEKGKYVELRCDPISGHTALYWYRQSLGQGPEFLIYFQGTGAADDSGLPNDRFFAVRPEGSVSTLKIQRTERGDSAVYLCTRPGPLQETQYFGPGTRLLVL.

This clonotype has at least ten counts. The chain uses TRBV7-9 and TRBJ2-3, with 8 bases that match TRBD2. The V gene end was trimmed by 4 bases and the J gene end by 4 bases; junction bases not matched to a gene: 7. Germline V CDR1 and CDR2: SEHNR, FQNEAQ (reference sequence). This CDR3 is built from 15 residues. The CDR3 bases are TGTGCCAGCAGCTCCCCAGCGGGAGTCCCAGATACGCAGTATTTT. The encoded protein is CASSSPAGVPDTQYF.

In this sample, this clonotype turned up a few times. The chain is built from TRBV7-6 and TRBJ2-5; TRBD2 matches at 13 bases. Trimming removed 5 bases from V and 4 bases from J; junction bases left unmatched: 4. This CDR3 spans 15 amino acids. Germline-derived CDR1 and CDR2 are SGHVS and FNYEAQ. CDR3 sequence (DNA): TGTGCCAGCAGCCCCGGGACTAGCGGGATAGAGACCCAGTACTTC. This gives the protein CASSPGTSGIETQYF.

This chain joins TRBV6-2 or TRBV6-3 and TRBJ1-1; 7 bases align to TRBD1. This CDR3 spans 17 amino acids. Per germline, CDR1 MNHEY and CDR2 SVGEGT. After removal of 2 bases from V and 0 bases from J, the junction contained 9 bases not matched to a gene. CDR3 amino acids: CASSYPIPGQMNTEAFF. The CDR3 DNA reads TGTGCCAGCAGTTACCCGATCCCGGGACAGATGAACACTGAAGCTTTCTTT.

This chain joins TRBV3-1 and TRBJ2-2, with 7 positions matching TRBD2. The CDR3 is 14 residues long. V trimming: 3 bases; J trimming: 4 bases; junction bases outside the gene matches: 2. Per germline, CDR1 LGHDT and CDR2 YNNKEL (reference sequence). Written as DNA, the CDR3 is TGTGCCAGCAGCCAGCTAGCGGCCACCGGGGAGCTGTTTTTT. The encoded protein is CASSQLAATGELFF.

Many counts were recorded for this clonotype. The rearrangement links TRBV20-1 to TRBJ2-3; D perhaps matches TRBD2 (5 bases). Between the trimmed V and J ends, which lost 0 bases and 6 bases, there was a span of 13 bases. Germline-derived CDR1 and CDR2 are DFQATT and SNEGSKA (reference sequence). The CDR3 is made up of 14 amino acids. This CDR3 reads CSARDWSSRDTQYF. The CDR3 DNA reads TGCAGTGCTAGAGATTGGTCTAGCAGGGATACGCAGTATTTT.

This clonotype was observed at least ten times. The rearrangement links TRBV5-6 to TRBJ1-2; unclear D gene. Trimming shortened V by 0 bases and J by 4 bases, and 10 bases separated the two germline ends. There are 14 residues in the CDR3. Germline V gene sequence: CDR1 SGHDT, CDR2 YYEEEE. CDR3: CASSLDEVGYGYTF. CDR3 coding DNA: TGTGCCAGCAGCTTGGATGAGGTCGGCTATGGCTACACCTTC.

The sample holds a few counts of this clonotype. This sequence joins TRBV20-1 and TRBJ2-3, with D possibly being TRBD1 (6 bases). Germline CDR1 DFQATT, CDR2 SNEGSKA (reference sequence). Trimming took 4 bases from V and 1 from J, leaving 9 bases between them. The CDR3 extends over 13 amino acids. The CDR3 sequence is CSAIEGGTDTQYF. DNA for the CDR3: TGCAGTGCTATCGAGGGGGGCACAGATACGCAGTATTTT.